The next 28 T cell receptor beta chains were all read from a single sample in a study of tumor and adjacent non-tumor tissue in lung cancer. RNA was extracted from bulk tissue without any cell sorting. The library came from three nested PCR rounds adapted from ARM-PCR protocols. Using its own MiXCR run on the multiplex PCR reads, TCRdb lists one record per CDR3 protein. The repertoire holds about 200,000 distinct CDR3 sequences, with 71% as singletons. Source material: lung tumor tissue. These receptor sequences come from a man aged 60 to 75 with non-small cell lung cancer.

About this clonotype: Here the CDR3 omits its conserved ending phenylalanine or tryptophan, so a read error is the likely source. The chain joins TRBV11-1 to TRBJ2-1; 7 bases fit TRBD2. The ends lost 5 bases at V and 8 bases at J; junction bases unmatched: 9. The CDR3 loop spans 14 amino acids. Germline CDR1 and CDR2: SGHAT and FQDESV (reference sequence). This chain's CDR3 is CASSRGRAGDEQFY. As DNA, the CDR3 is TGTGCCAGCAGCCGGGGCAGGGCGGGGGATGAGCAGTTCTAC.

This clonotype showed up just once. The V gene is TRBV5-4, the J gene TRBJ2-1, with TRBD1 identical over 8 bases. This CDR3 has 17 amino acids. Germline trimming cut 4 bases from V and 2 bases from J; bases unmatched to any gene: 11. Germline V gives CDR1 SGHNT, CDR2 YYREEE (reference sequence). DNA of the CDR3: TGTGCCAGCAGCCTACGGACTCAGGGGGCGGCCTACAATGAGCAGTTCTTC. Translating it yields CASSLRTQGAAYNEQFF.

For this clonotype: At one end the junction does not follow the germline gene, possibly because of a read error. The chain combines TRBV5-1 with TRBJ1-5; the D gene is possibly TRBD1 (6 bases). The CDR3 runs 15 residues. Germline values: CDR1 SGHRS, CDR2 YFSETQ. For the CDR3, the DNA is TGCGCCAGCAGCTTGGCAGGGGCTAGCAATCTGCCCCAGCATTTT. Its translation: CASSLAGASNLPQHF.

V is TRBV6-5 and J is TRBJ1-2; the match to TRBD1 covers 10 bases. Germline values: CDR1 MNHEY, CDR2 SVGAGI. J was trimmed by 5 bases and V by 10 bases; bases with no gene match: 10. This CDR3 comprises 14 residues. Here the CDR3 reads CANRGTGEGYGYTF. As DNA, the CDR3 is TGTGCCAACAGGGGGACAGGGGAGGGATATGGCTACACCTTC.

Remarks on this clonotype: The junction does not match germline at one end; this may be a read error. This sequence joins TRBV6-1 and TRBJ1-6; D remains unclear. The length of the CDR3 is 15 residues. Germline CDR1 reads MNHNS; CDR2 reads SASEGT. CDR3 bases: TGTGACAGCTTACCAGGACTACTCTATAATTCACCCTTCCACTTT. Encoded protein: CDSLPGLLYNSPFHF.

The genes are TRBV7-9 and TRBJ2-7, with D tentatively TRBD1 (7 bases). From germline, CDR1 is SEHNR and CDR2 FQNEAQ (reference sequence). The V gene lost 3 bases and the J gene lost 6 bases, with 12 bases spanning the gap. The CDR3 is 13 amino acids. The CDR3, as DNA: TGTGCCAGCAGCTTTGACAGGGAGGCCGAGCAGTACTTC. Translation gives CASSFDREAEQYF. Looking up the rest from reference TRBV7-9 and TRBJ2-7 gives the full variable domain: DTGVSQNPRHKITKRGQNVTFRCDPISEHNRLYWYRQTLGQGPEFLTYFQNEAQLEKSRLLSDRFSAERPKGSFSTLEIQRTEQGDSAMYLCASSFDREAEQYFGPGTRLTVT.

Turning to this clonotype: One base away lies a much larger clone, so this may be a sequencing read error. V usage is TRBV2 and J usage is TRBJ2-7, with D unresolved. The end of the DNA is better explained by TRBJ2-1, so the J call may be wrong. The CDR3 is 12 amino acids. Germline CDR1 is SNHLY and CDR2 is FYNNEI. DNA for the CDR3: TGTGCCAGCAGTGGCGGACCCCTCGAGCAGTTCTTC. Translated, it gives CASSGGPLEQFF.

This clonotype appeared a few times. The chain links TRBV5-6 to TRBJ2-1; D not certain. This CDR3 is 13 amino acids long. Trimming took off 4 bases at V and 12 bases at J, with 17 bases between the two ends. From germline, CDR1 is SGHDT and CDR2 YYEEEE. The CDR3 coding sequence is TGTGCCAGCAGCCTTAGGATTCAGGTGCGGCAGTTCTTC. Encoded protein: CASSLRIQVRQFF.

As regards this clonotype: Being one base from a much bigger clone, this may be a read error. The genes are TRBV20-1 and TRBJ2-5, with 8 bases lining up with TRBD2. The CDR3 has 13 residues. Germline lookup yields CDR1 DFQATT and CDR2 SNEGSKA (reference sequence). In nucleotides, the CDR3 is TGCAGTGCTAGCGGGAGGGCCGGGGAGACCCAGCACTTC. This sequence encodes CSASGRAGETQHF.

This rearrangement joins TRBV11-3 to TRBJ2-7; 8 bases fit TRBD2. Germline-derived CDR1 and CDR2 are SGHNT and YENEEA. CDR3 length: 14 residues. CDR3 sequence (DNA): TGTGTCTGCGCCAAAGGGACTAGATTCGCCGAGCAGTACTTC. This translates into CVCAKGTRFAEQYF. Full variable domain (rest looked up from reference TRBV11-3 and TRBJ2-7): EAGVVQSPRYKIIEKKQPVAFWCNPISGHNTLYWYLQNLGQGPELLIRYENEEAVDDSQLPKDRFSAERLKGVDSTLKIQPAELGDSAVYLCVCAKGTRFAEQYFGPGTRLTVT.

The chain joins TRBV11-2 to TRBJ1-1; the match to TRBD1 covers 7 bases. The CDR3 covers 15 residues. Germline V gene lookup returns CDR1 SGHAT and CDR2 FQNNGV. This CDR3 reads CTSSFQGVWNTEAFF. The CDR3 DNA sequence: TGTACTAGCAGCTTTCAGGGGGTTTGGAACACTGAAGCTTTCTTT.

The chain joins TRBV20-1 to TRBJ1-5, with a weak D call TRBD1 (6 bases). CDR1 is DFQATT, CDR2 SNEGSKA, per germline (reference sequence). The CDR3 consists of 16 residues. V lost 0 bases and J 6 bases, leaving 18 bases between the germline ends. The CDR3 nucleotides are TGCAGTGCTAGAGAGATAGACGGGGGCCGAAGTCAGCCCCAGCATTTT. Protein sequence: CSAREIDGGRSQPQHF.

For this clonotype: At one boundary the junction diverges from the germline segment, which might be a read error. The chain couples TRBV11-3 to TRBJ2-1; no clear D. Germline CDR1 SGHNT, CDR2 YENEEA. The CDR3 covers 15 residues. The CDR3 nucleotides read TGTGACAGCAGCTTAGTGACAATATGCCCCAATGAGCAGTTCTTC. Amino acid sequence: CDSSLVTICPNEQFF. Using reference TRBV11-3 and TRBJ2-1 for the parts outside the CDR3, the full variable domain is EAGVVQSPRYKIIEKKQPVAFWCNPISGHNTLYWYLQNLGQGPELLIRYENEEAVDDSQLPKDRFSAERLKGVDSTLKIQPAELGDSAVYLCDSSLVTICPNEQFFGPGTRLTVL.

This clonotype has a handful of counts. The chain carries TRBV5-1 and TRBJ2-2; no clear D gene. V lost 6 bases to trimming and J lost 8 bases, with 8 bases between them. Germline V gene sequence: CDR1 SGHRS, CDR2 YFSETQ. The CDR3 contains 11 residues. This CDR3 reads CASTSEGELFF. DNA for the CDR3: TGCGCCAGCACCTCAGAGGGGGAGCTGTTTTTT.

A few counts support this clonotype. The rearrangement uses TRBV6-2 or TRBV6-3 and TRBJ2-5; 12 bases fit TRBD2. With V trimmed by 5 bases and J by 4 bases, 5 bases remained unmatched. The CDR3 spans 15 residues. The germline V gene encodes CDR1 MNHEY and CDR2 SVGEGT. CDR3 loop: CASSASGGATETQYF. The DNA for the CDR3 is TGTGCCAGCAGTGCTAGCGGGGGGGCCACAGAGACCCAGTACTTC.

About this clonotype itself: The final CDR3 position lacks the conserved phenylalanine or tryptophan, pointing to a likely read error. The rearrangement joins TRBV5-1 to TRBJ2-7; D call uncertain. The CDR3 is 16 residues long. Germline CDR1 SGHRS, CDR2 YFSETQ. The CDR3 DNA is TGCGTCAGCAGCTCTCCCTCACGGGCCCGAACCTACGAGCAGTACTTA. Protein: CVSSSPSRARTYEQYL.

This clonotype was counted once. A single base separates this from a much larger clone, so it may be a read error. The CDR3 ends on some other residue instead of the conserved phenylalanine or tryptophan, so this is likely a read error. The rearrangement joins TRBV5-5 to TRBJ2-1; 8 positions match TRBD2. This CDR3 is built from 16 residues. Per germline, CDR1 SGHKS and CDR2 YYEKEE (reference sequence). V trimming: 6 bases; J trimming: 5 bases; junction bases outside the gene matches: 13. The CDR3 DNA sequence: TGTGCCAGCAAACCCCCCGGGACTAGGTACGACAATGAGCAGTTCTTA. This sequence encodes CASKPPGTRYDNEQFL.

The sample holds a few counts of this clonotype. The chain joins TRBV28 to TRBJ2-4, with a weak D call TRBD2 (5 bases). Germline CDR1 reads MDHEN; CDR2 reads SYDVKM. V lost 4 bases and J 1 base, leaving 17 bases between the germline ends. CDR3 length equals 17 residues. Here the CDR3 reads CASSSRTSDAAKNIQYF. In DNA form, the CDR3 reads TGTGCCAGCAGTTCCCGGACTTCGGACGCGGCCAAAAACATTCAGTACTTC.

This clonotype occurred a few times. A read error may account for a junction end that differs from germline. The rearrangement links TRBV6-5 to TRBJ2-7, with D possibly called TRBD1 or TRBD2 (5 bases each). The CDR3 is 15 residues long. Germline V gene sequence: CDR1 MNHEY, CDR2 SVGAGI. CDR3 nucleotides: TGTGCCAGCGGGAATGGGGGAATCACTCGCTACGAGCAGTACTTT. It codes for CASGNGGITRYEQYF.

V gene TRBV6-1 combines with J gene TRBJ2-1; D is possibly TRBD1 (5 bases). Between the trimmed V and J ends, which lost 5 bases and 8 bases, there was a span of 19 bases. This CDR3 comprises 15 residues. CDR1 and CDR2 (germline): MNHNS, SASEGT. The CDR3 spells CASSSWTRESDEQFF. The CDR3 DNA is TGTGCCAGCAGTTCGTGGACAAGGGAATCGGATGAGCAGTTCTTC.

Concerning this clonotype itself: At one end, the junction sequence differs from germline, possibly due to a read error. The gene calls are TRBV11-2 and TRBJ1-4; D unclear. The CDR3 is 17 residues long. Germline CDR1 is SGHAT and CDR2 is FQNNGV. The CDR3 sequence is CASNLKMPGSHGRKLFF. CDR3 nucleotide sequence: TGTGCCAGCAACTTAAAAATGCCGGGATCCCACGGAAGAAAACTGTTTTTT.

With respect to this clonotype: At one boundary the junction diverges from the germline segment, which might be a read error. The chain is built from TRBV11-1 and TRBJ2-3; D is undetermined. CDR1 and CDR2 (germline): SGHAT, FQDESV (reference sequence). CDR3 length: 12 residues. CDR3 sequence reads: CASGLSYDTQYF. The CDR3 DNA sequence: TGTGCCAGCGGCTTATCATACGATACGCAGTATTTT.

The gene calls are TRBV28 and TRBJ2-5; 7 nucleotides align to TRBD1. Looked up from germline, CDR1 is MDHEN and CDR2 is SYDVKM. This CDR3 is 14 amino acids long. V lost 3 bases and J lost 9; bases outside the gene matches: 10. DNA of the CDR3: TGTGCCAGCAGTTTCCCAGACAGGGTCGAGGCCCAGTACTTC. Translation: CASSFPDRVEAQYF. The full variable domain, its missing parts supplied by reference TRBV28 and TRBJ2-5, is DVKVTQSSRYLVKRTGEKVFLECVQDMDHENMFWYRQDPGLGLRLIYFSYDVKMKEKGDIPEGYSVSREKKERFSLILESASTNQTSMYLCASSFPDRVEAQYFGPGTRLLVL.

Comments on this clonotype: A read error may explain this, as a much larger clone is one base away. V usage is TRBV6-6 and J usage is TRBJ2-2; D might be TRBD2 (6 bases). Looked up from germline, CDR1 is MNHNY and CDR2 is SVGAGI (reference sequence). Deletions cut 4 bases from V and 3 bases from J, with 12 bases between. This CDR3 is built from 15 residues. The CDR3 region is CASSSNGRDTGELFF. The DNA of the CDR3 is TGTGCCAGCAGTTCTAACGGGAGAGACACCGGGGAGCTGTTTTTT.

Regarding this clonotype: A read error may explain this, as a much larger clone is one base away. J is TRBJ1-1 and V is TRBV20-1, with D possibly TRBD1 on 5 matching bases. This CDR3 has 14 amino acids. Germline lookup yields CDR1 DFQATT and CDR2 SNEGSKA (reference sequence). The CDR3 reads CCALELRGGTEAFF. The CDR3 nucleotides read TGCTGTGCGTTAGAGTTGCGGGGGGGGACTGAAGCTTTCTTT.

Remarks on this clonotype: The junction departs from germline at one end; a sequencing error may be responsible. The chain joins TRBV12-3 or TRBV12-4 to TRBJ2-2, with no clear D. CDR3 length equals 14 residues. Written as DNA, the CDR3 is TGTGCTAGCAGTTTCACACGGAACACCGGGGAGCTGTTTTTT. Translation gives CASSFTRNTGELFF.

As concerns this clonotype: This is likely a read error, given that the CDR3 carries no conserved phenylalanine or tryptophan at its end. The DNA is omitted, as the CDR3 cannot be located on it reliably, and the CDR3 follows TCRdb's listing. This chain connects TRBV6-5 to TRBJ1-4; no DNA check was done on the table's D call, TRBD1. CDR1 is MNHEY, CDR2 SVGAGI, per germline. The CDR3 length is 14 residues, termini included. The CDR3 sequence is CASRRTGLGEKLSS.

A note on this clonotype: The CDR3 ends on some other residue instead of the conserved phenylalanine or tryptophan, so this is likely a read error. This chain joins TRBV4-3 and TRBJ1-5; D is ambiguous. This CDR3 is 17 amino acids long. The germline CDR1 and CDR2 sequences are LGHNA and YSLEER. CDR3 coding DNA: TGCGCCAGCAGTCAAGACCCCGGCGGGGTCCCGTTCCAGCCCCAGCATTAT. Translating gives CASSQDPGGVPFQPQHY.